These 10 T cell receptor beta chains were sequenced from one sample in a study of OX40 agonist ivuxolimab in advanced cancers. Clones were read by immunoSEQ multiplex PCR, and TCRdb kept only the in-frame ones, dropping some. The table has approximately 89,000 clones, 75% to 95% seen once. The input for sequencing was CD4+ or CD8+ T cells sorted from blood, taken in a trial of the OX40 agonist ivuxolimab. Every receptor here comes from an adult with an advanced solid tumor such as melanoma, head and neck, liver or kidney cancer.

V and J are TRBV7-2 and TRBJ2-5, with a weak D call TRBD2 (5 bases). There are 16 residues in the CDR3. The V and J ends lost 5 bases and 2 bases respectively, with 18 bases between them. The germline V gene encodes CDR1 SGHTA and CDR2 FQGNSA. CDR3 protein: CASSQRTPTVQETQYF. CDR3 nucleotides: TGTGCCAGCAGCCAGAGGACTCCTACGGTACAAGAGACCCAGTACTTC.

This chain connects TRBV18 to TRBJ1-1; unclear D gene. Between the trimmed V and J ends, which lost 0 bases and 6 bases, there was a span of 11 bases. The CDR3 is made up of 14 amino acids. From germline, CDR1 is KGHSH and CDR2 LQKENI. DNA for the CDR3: TGTGCCAGCTCACCACCCAGTGGAGGCGCTGAAGCTTTCTTT. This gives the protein CASSPPSGGAEAFF.

This CDR3 reads CASSLGDRNTEAFF. In DNA, the CDR3 is TGTGCCAGCAGCTTAGGGGACAGGAACACTGAAGCTTTCTTT. This chain joins TRBV7-2 and TRBJ1-1, with 7 bases matching TRBD1. CDR1 and CDR2 from the germline V gene are SGHTA and FQGNSA. V gave up 1 base and J gave up 1 base; unmatched junction bases: 0. CDR3 length: 14 residues. The entire variable domain, with the rest obtained from reference TRBV7-2 and TRBJ1-1, is as follows: GAGVSQSPSNKVTEKGKDVELRCDPISGHTALYWYRQSLGQGLEFLIYFQGNSAPDKSGLPSDRFSAERTGGSVSTLTIQRTQQEDSAVYLCASSLGDRNTEAFFGQGTRLTVV.

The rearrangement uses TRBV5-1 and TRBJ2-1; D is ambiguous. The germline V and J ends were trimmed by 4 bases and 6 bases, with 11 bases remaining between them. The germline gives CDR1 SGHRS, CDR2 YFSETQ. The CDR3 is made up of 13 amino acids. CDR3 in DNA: TGCGCCAGCAGCCCTGTATTGGGCAATGAGCAGTTCTTC. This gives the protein CASSPVLGNEQFF.

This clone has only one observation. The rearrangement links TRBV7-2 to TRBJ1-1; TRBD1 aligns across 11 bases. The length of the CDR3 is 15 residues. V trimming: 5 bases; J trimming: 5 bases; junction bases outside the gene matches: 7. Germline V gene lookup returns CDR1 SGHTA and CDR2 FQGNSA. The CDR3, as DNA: TGTGCCAGCAGCCGGACAGGGGGCCGGGAAACTGAAGCTTTCTTT. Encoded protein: CASSRTGGRETEAFF. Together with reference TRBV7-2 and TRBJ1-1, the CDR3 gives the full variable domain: GAGVSQSPSNKVTEKGKDVELRCDPISGHTALYWYRQSLGQGLEFLIYFQGNSAPDKSGLPSDRFSAERTGGSVSTLTIQRTQQEDSAVYLCASSRTGGRETEAFFGQGTRLTVV.

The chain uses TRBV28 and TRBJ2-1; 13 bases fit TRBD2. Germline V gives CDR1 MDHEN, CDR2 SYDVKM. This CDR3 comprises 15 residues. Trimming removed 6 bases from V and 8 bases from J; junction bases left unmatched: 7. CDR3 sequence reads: CASRLGTSGTDEQFF. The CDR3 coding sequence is TGTGCCAGCAGACTCGGGACTAGCGGGACCGATGAGCAGTTCTTC.

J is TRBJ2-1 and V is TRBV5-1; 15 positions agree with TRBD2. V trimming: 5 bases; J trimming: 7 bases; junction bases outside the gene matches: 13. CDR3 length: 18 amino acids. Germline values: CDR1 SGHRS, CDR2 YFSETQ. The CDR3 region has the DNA TGCGCCAGCAGTTCCCCGGGACTAGCGGGAGGCCGTGGAAATGAGCAGTTCTTC. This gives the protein CASSSPGLAGGRGNEQFF.

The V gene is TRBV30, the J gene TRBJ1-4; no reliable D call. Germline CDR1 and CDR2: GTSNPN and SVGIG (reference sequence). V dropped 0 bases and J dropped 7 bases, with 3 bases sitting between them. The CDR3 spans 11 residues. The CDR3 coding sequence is TGTGCCTGGAGTGTACGTGAAAAACTGTTTTTT. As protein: CAWSVREKLFF.

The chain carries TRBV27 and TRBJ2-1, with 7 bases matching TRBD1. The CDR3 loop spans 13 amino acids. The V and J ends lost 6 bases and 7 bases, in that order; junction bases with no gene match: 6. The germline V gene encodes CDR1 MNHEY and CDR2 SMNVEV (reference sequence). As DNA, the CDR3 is TGTGCCAGCAGGATGGACAGGACAAATGAGCAGTTCTTC. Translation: CASRMDRTNEQFF.

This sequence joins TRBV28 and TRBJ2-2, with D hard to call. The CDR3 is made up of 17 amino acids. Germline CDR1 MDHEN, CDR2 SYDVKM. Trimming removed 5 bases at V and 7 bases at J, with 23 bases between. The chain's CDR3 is CASSGPGSFTLGGELFF. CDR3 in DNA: TGTGCCAGCAGTGGACCCGGGTCATTTACGCTCGGCGGGGAGCTGTTTTTT. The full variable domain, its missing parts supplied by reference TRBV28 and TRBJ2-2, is DVKVTQSSRYLVKRTGEKVFLECVQDMDHENMFWYRQDPGLGLRLIYFSYDVKMKEKGDIPEGYSVSREKKERFSLILESASTNQTSMYLCASSGPGSFTLGGELFFGEGSRLTVL.